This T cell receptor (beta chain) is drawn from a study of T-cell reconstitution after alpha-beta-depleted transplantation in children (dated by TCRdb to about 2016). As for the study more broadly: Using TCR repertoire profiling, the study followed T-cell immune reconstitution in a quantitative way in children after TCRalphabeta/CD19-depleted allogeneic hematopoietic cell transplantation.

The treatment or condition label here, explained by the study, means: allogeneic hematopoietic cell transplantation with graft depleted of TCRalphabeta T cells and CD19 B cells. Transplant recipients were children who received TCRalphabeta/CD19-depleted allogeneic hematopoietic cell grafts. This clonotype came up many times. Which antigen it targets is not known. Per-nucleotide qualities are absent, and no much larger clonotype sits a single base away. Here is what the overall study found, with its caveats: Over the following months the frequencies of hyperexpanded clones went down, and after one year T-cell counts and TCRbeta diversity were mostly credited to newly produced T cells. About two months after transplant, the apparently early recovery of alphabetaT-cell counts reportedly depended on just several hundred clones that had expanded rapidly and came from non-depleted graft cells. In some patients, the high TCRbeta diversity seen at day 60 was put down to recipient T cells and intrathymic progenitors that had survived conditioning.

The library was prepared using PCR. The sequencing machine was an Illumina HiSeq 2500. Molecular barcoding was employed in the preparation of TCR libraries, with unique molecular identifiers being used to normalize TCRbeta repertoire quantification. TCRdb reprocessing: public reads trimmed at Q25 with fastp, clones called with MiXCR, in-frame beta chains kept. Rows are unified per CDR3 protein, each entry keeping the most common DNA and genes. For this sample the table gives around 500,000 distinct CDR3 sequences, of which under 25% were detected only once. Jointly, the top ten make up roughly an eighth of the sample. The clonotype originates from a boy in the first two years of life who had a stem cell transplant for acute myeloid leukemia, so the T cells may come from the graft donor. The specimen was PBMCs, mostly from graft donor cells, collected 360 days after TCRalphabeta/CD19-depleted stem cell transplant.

The CDR3 region has the sequence CATQTGTNTEAFF. Here is the DNA: TGTGCCACCCAGACAGGGACGAACACTGAAGCTTTCTTT. The chain employs TRBV6-5 and TRBJ1-1; TRBD1 agrees with 7 junctional bases. At the junction V is shortened by 10 bases and J by 1 base; bases outside the gene matches: 6. From its cysteine to its phenylalanine, the CDR3 spans 13 amino acids. CDR3 DNA is the only sequence kept; it has 39 bases, read in frame from the first base. CDR1 and CDR2 are read off the germline V gene as MNHEY and SVGAGI.